One and the same sample provided the 30 T cell receptor beta chains below, sequenced in a study of cytomegalovirus exposure and HLA in healthy donors. The PCR contained 60 Vbeta and 13 Jbeta primers. TCRdb's table, derived via immunoSEQ multiplex PCR, lists solely in-frame clones and lacks some. The sample contains about 100,000 clones, more than 65% of which appear only once. The sequencing input was PBMCs. The receptors shown here come from a woman in her forties or fifties in good health and CMV-seropositive.

This sequence joins TRBV11-2 and TRBJ1-6; TRBD1 aligns across 7 bases. The CDR3 runs to 14 residues. V shed 5 bases and J 7 bases; nucleotides not matched to a gene: 5. Looked up from germline, CDR1 is SGHAT and CDR2 is FQNNGV. As DNA, the CDR3 is TGTGCCAGCAGCCACCGGGACAGCAATTCACCCCTCCACTTT. This translates into CASSHRDSNSPLHF.

The rearrangement joins TRBV6-5 to TRBJ2-3, with 8 nucleotides matching TRBD1. V lost 2 bases and J lost 4; bases outside the gene matches: 8. The CDR3 covers 16 residues. Germline V gene lookup returns CDR1 MNHEY and CDR2 SVGAGI. CDR3: CASSYAGTGWADTQYF. DNA of the CDR3: TGTGCCAGCAGTTACGCCGGGACAGGCTGGGCAGATACGCAGTATTTT.

The chain couples TRBV5-5 to TRBJ2-3; TRBD2 is a possible D gene (5 bases). The germline gives CDR1 SGHKS, CDR2 YYEKEE (reference sequence). CDR3 length: 14 residues. The V end lost 0 bases, the J end lost 1 base, and 6 bases lay between the germline ends. This chain's CDR3 is CASSLAGGTDTQYF. CDR3 nucleotides: TGTGCCAGCAGCTTGGCCGGGGGCACAGATACGCAGTATTTT.

V is TRBV19 and J is TRBJ1-6, with D hard to call. V was trimmed by 10 bases and J by 5 bases, leaving 15 bases between them. The germline CDR1 and CDR2 sequences are LNHDA and SQIVND (reference sequence). This CDR3 has 14 residues. The CDR3 is CATRMAGNNSPLHF. CDR3 DNA sequence: TGTGCCACTCGAATGGCAGGAAATAATTCACCCCTCCACTTT.

This chain joins TRBV30 and TRBJ1-6; 7 nucleotides match TRBD1. Germline CDR1 is GTSNPN and CDR2 is SVGIG (reference sequence). CDR3 length: 17 amino acids. V shed 3 bases and J 0 bases; nucleotides not matched to a gene: 8. DNA for the CDR3: TGTGCCTGGAGGCCAAGGGACAGTAACTCCTATAATTCACCCCTCCACTTT. Translated, it gives CAWRPRDSNSYNSPLHF.

This clone was seen once. The chain couples TRBV6-5 to TRBJ2-2; D perhaps matches TRBD2 (6 bases). CDR1 is MNHEY and CDR2 is SVGAGI in the germline V gene. The CDR3 loop spans 12 amino acids. V was shortened by 4 bases and J by 7 bases, with 7 bases between the two germline ends. Written as DNA, the CDR3 is TGTGCCAGCAGTTCCGGGGGCGGGGAGCTGTTTTTT. Its protein product is CASSSGGGELFF.

Concerning this clone: Other DNA sequences in the same sample also yield this CDR3. The chain recombines TRBV2 with TRBJ2-5; 9 nucleotides match TRBD1. V lost 6 bases, J lost 7 bases, and 9 bases stayed unmatched. The CDR3 has 14 residues. The germline gives CDR1 SNHLY, CDR2 FYNNEI. The CDR3, as DNA: TGTGCCAGCAGCGACACAGGGGGCTCGGGGACCCAGTACTTC. Translation: CASSDTGGSGTQYF.

The rearrangement joins TRBV30 to TRBJ1-5; 7 nucleotides match TRBD1. The CDR3 runs 15 residues. The V segment lost 2 bases and the J segment 3 bases; nucleotides outside the gene matches: 7. In germline, CDR1 is GTSNPN, CDR2 SVGIG (reference sequence). The CDR3 DNA is TGTGCCTGGAGTTCTCTCGACAGGGTCAATCAGCCCCAGCATTTT. Translated: CAWSSLDRVNQPQHF.

The chain carries TRBV5-1 and TRBJ2-7; 9 nucleotides match TRBD1. The length of the CDR3 is 16 residues. V was pared by 7 bases and J by 4 bases, with 15 bases of the junction left unmatched. Looked up from germline, CDR1 is SGHRS and CDR2 is YFSETQ. The CDR3 loop is CASRSRTGEDWYEQYF. DNA for the CDR3: TGCGCCAGCCGCTCCAGGACAGGGGAGGACTGGTACGAGCAGTACTTC. Based on the CDR3 plus reference TRBV5-1 and TRBJ2-7, the full variable domain is KAGVTQTPRYLIKTRGQQVTLSCSPISGHRSVSWYQQTPGQGLQFLFEYFSETQRNKGNFPGRFSGRQFSNSRSEMNVSTLELGDSALYLCASRSRTGEDWYEQYFGPGTRLTVT.

The chain employs TRBV18 and TRBJ2-7; a weak D match, TRBD1 (6 bases). There are 15 residues in the CDR3. Trimming stripped 0 bases from V and 1 base from J, with 10 bases between. Germline V CDR1 and CDR2: KGHSH, LQKENI. DNA for the CDR3: TGTGCCAGCTCACCACCGGGACAAATATCCTACGAGCAGTACTTC. The encoded protein is CASSPPGQISYEQYF.

This chain uses TRBV11-2 with TRBJ2-3; D may be TRBD2 (6 bases). From germline, CDR1 is SGHAT and CDR2 FQNNGV. This CDR3 spans 12 amino acids. Trimming pared 7 bases from V and 4 bases from J, leaving 9 bases between. The CDR3 loop is CASNPGADTQYF. CDR3 nucleotides: TGTGCCAGCAATCCGGGGGCAGATACGCAGTATTTT.

The chain couples TRBV7-9 to TRBJ2-7; 7 bases map to TRBD1. Germline V CDR1 and CDR2: SEHNR, FQNEAQ (reference sequence). V lost 6 bases and J lost 4; bases outside the gene matches: 6. CDR3 length equals 13 residues. DNA for the CDR3: TGTGCCAGCAGGCCGGGACAGCGGTACGAGCAGTACTTC. This codes for CASRPGQRYEQYF.

This chain links TRBV28 with TRBJ2-7, with 10 bases fitting TRBD2. The CDR3 has 15 amino acids. Germline trimming cut 5 bases from V and 4 bases from J; bases unmatched to any gene: 8. CDR1 is MDHEN, CDR2 SYDVKM, per germline. The CDR3 DNA reads as TGTGCCAGCAGTGCAGGACTAGCGGCCACTTACGAGCAGTACTTC. This gives the protein CASSAGLAATYEQYF.

On this clone itself: One junction end disagrees with the germline gene, perhaps due to a read error. The sample contains more than one DNA sequence encoding this CDR3. The V gene is TRBV6-5, the J gene TRBJ1-4; no clear D gene. In germline, CDR1 is MNHEY, CDR2 SVGAGI. The CDR3 is 15 amino acids. CDR3 sequence reads: CASSYLEAPNEKLFF. The CDR3 DNA is TGTGCCAGCAGTTATCTTGAGGCGCCTAATGAAAAGCTGTTTTTT.

To note about this clone: This specimen includes other DNA sequences encoding the same CDR3. The chain employs TRBV2 and TRBJ1-5, with a possible D match to TRBD1 (5 bases). The CDR3 covers 14 residues. V was shortened by 3 bases and J by 3 bases, with 9 bases between the two germline ends. Per germline, CDR1 SNHLY and CDR2 FYNNEI. This chain's CDR3 is CASSESGSNQPQHF. CDR3 DNA: TGTGCCAGCAGTGAGTCAGGGTCCAATCAGCCCCAGCATTTT.

This chain connects TRBV9 to TRBJ1-3; possibly TRBD1 for D (5 bases). The CDR3 extends over 17 amino acids. Trimming stripped 0 bases from V and 4 bases from J, with 17 bases between. Germline lookup yields CDR1 SGDLS and CDR2 YYNGEE. CDR3 residues: CASSVGRGPRLGNTIYF. The CDR3 DNA reads TGTGCCAGCAGCGTAGGGAGGGGCCCGCGCTTGGGAAACACCATATATTTT.

This clone was detected once. The CDR3 spells CSVMTGSSSYEQYF. As DNA, the CDR3 is TGCAGCGTTATGACAGGGTCGAGCTCCTACGAGCAGTACTTC. The chain employs TRBV29-1 and TRBJ2-7; 7 positions match TRBD1. CDR1 and CDR2 from the germline V gene are SQVTM and ANQGSEA. The CDR3 totals 14 residues. V trimming: 5 bases; J trimming: 0 bases; junction bases outside the gene matches: 7.

This chain uses TRBV5-5 with TRBJ2-7, with 10 bases aligning to TRBD1. The CDR3 is 15 amino acids. Germline lookup yields CDR1 SGHKS and CDR2 YYEKEE (reference sequence). The V segment lost 4 bases and the J segment 2 bases; nucleotides outside the gene matches: 6. This CDR3 is CASSALGTGAYEQYF. As DNA, the CDR3 is TGTGCCAGCAGCGCACTCGGGACAGGGGCCTACGAGCAGTACTTC.

The rearrangement links TRBV7-3 to TRBJ2-1; 9 positions agree with TRBD2. With V trimmed by 5 bases and J by 0 bases, 8 bases remained unmatched. The CDR3 contains 17 residues. Germline assignment: CDR1 SGHTA and CDR2 FQGTGA. The CDR3, as DNA: TGTGCCAGCAGCGAACTAGCGGGCCGAAGCTCCTACAATGAGCAGTTCTTC. Encoded protein: CASSELAGRSSYNEQFF.

V and J are TRBV19 and TRBJ1-3, with D unclear. V dropped 4 bases and J dropped 0 bases, with 13 bases sitting between them. Germline CDR1 is LNHDA and CDR2 is SQIVND (reference sequence). CDR3 length equals 16 residues. The CDR3 loop reads CASSTPTPISGNTIYF. The CDR3 region has the DNA TGTGCCAGTAGTACCCCGACACCGATCTCTGGAAACACCATATATTTT.

This clone has only a few counts. CDR3 sequence reads: CASSGGGTEAFF. The CDR3 region has the DNA TGTGCCAGCAGTGGGGGGGGAACTGAAGCTTTCTTT. The chain joins TRBV2 to TRBJ1-1, with D possibly being TRBD1 (5 bases). The CDR3 runs 12 residues. Germline assignment: CDR1 SNHLY and CDR2 FYNNEI. Trimming cost V 4 bases and J 5 bases, with 8 bases left between them.

The rearrangement joins TRBV4-1 to TRBJ1-2; D uncertain. Trimming stripped 3 bases from V and 8 bases from J, with 13 bases between. CDR3 length: 13 residues. From germline, CDR1 is MGHRA and CDR2 YSYEKL. This CDR3 is CASSHGEAFGYTF. CDR3 nucleotide sequence: TGCGCCAGCAGCCACGGGGAGGCCTTCGGCTACACCTTC.

The chain joins TRBV6-6 to TRBJ2-7; maybe TRBD2 (7 bases). From germline, CDR1 is MNHNY and CDR2 SVGAGI (reference sequence). This CDR3 contains 16 residues. V lost 2 bases and J lost 2, with 16 bases in between. The DNA for the CDR3 is TGTGCCAGCAGTTACCTCCCGGGGGGCCAAACCTACGAGCAGTACTTC. It is translated as CASSYLPGGQTYEQYF.

This clone was found a few times. V gene TRBV5-4 combines with J gene TRBJ2-1; 7 nucleotides line up with TRBD2. Trimming removed 4 bases from V and 6 bases from J; junction bases left unmatched: 7. The CDR3 contains 14 residues. Germline V lookup: CDR1 SGHNT, CDR2 YYREEE (reference sequence). CDR3 DNA: TGTGCCAGCAGCCCCGGGGCGGGGGTCAATGAGCAGTTCTTC. As protein: CASSPGAGVNEQFF. Complete variable domain (other parts from reference TRBV5-4 and TRBJ2-1): ETGVTQSPTHLIKTRGQQVTLRCSSQSGHNTVSWYQQALGQGPQFIFQYYREEENGRGNFPPRFSGLQFPNYSSELNVNALELDDSALYLCASSPGAGVNEQFFGPGTRLTVL.

This clone was picked up one time. V gene TRBV6-6 combines with J gene TRBJ1-4; tentatively, D is TRBD1 (5 bases). The CDR3 is 16 residues long. The germline V and J ends were trimmed by 5 bases and 8 bases, with 21 bases remaining between them. The germline CDR1 and CDR2 sequences are MNHNY and SVGAGI (reference sequence). The CDR3 sequence is CASSRRGLGEGEKLFF. CDR3 DNA sequence: TGTGCCAGCAGTCGCCGGGGACTCGGGGAAGGGGAAAAACTGTTTTTT.

The V gene is TRBV30, the J gene TRBJ2-5; TRBD2 aligns across 15 bases. The germline V gene encodes CDR1 GTSNPN and CDR2 SVGIG (reference sequence). Germline trimming cut 3 bases from V and 5 bases from J; bases unmatched to any gene: 7. This CDR3 region has 16 residues. CDR3 nucleotides: TGTGCCTGGAGGAGGACTAGCGGGGGGGCCGGGGAGACCCAGTACTTC. This gives the protein CAWRRTSGGAGETQYF.

This clone was observed a handful of times. This chain connects TRBV4-1 to TRBJ2-4; 11 bases agree with TRBD2. Germline assignment: CDR1 MGHRA and CDR2 YSYEKL. This CDR3 has 18 residues. The ends lost 1 base at V and 4 bases at J; junction bases unmatched: 9. The CDR3 reads CASSQVKRASGGKNIQYF. CDR3 coding DNA: TGCGCCAGCAGCCAAGTTAAGAGGGCTAGCGGGGGGAAAAACATTCAGTACTTC.

The chain combines TRBV10-1 with TRBJ1-5, with D hard to call. V was trimmed by 0 bases and J by 9 bases, leaving 12 bases between them. Germline loops: CDR1 WNHNN, CDR2 SYGVQD (reference sequence). The CDR3 consists of 14 residues. The CDR3 region is CASSESRVGRPQHF. The CDR3 coding sequence is TGCGCCAGCAGTGAGTCAAGGGTCGGGAGGCCCCAGCATTTT.

The chain recombines TRBV9 with TRBJ2-7; TRBD1 is a possible D gene (6 bases). CDR1 is SGDLS and CDR2 is YYNGEE in the germline V gene. Deletions cut 2 bases from V and 1 base from J, with 16 bases between. The CDR3 covers 16 residues. The CDR3 DNA follows: TGTGCCAGCAGCGTTTCCGCCGGACAGCTTTCCTACGAGCAGTACTTC. This codes for CASSVSAGQLSYEQYF.

The rearrangement uses TRBV6-1 and TRBJ1-3; TRBD1 matches 7 bases. From germline, CDR1 is MNHNS and CDR2 SASEGT. V was pared by 4 bases and J by 2 bases, with 11 bases of the junction left unmatched. CDR3 size: 17 residues. This CDR3 is CASSARQGLVTGNTIYF. Written as DNA, the CDR3 is TGTGCCAGCAGTGCACGACAGGGTTTGGTTACTGGAAACACCATATATTTT.